This T cell receptor beta chain stems from a study of cytomegalovirus exposure and HLA in healthy donors. CDR3 length: 18 residues. Germline values: CDR1 SEHNR, CDR2 FQNEAQ (reference sequence). A remark on this clone: One end of the junction does not line up with germline, which may come from a read error.

PCR involved 60 Vbeta and 13 Jbeta primers. Clones were sequenced by immunoSEQ multiplex PCR, and TCRdb holds only the in-frame ones, with some missing. This sample has some 190,000 clones; around 83% occur once, and the top ten carry over 1.5%. This receptor was taken from a man aged 35 to 55 in good health and CMV-seropositive. The V and J genes are TRBV7-9 and TRBJ2-1, with 12 bases that match TRBD2. Sample: PBMCs. The CDR3 sequence is CSSTETSGSPGSYNEQFF. The CDR3 region has the DNA TGTTCCAGCACCGAGACTAGCGGGAGCCCCGGGTCCTACAATGAGCAGTTCTTC.